This T cell receptor beta chain was identified during a study of regulatory T cells in long-lasting Graves disease. Points from the study as a whole: New patients shared around 1,000 public clonotypes, and persistent patients shared more, with fewer than 3,500.

This clonotype was counted many times. No antigen is known for it. TCR beta libraries were built with iRepertoire HTBI primers and Arm-PCR of CDR3 regions. TCRdb processed the multiplex PCR reads anew with MiXCR; each CDR3 protein has one entry. Altogether 450,000 to 650,000 distinct CDR3 sequences are present, about 16% being singletons, with the ten largest covering roughly 25%. Time point meaning: newly diagnosed GD, antithyroid drugs for less than 3 months. PBMC RNA was the source of the TCR library. CDR1 SEHNR and CDR2 FQNEAQ come from the germline V gene (reference sequence). The CDR3 is 14 amino acids. V was shortened by 1 base and J by 0 bases, with 7 bases between the two germline ends. This sample was shared with a second study, whose subject was T cells in Graves' hyperthyroidism and ophthalmopathy. This second report adds: Uncontrolled infections, other autoimmune diseases, pregnancy or lactation led to exclusion of patients.

The sequence came from a woman aged 40 to 65 with Graves disease. This specimen was peripheral blood mononuclear cells (PBMCs), taken at new diagnosis, from a patient treated with antithyroid drugs. The chain joins TRBV7-9 to TRBJ2-7; D remains unclear. Here the CDR3 DNA reads TGTGCCAGCAGCTTAGGTTCGAGCTCCTACGAGCAGTACTTC. Its translation is CASSLGSSSYEQYF.